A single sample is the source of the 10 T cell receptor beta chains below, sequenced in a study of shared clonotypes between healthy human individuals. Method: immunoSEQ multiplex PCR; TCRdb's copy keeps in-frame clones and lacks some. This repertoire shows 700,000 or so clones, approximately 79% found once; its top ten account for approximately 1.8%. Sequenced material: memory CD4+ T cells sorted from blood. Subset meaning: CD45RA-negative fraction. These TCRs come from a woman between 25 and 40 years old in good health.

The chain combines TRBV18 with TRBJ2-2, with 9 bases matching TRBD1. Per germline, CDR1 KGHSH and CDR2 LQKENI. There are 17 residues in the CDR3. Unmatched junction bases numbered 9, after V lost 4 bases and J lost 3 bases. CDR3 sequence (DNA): TGTGCCAGCTCACTGGACGGGACAGGGATGGACACCGGGGAGCTGTTTTTT. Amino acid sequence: CASSLDGTGMDTGELFF.

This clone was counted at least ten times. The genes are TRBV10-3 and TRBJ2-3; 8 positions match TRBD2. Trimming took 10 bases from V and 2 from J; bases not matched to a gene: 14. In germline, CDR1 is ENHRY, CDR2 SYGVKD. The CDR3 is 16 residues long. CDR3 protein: CATAQGSGAFTDTQYF. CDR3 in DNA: TGTGCCACCGCGCAGGGTAGCGGGGCCTTCACAGATACGCAGTATTTT.

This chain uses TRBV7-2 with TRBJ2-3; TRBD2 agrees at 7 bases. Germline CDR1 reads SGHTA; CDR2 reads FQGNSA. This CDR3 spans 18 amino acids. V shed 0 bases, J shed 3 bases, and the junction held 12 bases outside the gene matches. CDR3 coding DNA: TGTGCCAGCAGCTTAGCCGACTTAGCGGGCCGGCCAACAGATACGCAGTATTTT. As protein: CASSLADLAGRPTDTQYF.

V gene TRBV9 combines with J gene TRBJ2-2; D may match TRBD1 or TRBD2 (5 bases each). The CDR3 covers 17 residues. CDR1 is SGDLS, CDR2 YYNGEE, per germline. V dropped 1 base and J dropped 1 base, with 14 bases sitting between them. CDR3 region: CASSVLDGTVNTGELFF. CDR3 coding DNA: TGTGCCAGCAGCGTACTAGATGGGACGGTGAACACCGGGGAGCTGTTTTTT.

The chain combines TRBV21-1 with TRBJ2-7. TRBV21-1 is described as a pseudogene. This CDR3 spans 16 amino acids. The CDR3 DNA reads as TGTGCCAGCAGCAAAGCCCCCGTGTGCCAATCCTACGAGCAGTACTTC. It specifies CASSKAPVCQSYEQYF.

CDR3 DNA sequence: TGTGCCAGCAGGGATACTTCACAAGAGACCCAGTACTTC. Translating it yields CASRDTSQETQYF. V gene TRBV2 combines with J gene TRBJ2-5; D gene unclear. Germline assignment: CDR1 SNHLY and CDR2 FYNNEI. The CDR3 spans 13 residues. Trimming shortened V by 6 bases and J by 2 bases, and 10 bases separated the two germline ends.

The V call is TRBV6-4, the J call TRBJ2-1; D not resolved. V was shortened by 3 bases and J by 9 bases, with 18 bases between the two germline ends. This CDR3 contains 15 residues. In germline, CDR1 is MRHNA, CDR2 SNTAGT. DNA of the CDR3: TGTGCCAGCAGTGAACCGGGCAGAGGAATTAGTGAGCAGTTCTTC. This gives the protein CASSEPGRGISEQFF.

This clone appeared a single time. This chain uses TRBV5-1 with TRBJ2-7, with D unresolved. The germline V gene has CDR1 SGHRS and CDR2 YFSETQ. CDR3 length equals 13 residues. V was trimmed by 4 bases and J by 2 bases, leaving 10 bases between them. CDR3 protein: CASSPHGTYEQYF. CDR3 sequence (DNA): TGCGCCAGCAGCCCCCACGGAACCTACGAGCAGTACTTC.

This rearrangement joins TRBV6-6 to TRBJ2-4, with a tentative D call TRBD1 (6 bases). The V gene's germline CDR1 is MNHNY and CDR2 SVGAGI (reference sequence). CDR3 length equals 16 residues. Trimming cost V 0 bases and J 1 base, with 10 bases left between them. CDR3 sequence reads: CASSYSVDRAKNIQYF. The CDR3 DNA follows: TGTGCCAGCAGTTACTCCGTAGACAGGGCCAAAAACATTCAGTACTTC.

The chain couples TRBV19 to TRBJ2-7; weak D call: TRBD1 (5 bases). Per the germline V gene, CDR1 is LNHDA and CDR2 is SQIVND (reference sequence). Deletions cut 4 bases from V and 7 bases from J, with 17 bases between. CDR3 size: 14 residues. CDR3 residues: CASSNSRFPGEQYF. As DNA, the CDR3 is TGTGCCAGTAGTAACAGCCGGTTCCCAGGGGAGCAGTACTTC.